These 14 T cell receptor beta chains originate from one sample sequenced in a study. TCRdb reprocessed the 5' RACE reads with MiXCR, giving one entry per CDR3 protein. The data hold approximately 37,000 distinct CDR3 sequences, with approximately 20% observed a single time. The sequencing input was naive CD4+ T cells sorted from a lymph node. The subset was: naive CD4+ T cells, CD4+CD45RA+CD25-. These receptors originate from a female donor with breast cancer.

This clonotype was counted many times. This chain joins TRBV20-1 and TRBJ2-7; TRBD2 agrees at 8 bases. V shed 3 bases, J shed 0 bases, and the junction held 1 base outside the gene matches. Germline values: CDR1 DFQATT, CDR2 SNEGSKA (reference sequence). The CDR3 contains 13 residues. CDR3 residues: CSASGRVSYEQYF. CDR3 nucleotide sequence: TGCAGTGCTAGCGGGAGGGTCTCCTACGAGCAGTACTTC.

V usage is TRBV6-6 and J usage is TRBJ1-2; 7 bases match TRBD1. V was pared by 6 bases and J by 7 bases, with 11 bases of the junction left unmatched. From germline, CDR1 is MNHNY and CDR2 SVGAGI (reference sequence). This CDR3 has 14 residues. Here the CDR3 reads CASSNRDSGRGYTF. As DNA, the CDR3 is TGTGCCAGCAGCAACCGGGACAGCGGGCGTGGCTACACCTTC.

This clonotype was found many times. The chain is built from TRBV29-1 and TRBJ2-1; D is undetermined. The V end lost 6 bases, the J end lost 2 bases, and 14 bases lay between the germline ends. CDR1 and CDR2 (germline): SQVTM, ANQGSEA. This CDR3 has 14 residues. The CDR3 DNA reads as TGCAGCGTCGTCGCCGATCAGCCCTACAATGAGCAGTTCTTC. Its translation is CSVVADQPYNEQFF.

CDR3 bases: TGTGCCAGCAGCTTAGAAAGGAGGTATGGCACAGATACGCAGTATTTT. Protein product: CASSLERRYGTDTQYF. The chain is built from TRBV7-9 and TRBJ2-3; D possibly corresponds to TRBD2 (5 bases). Trimming shortened V by 1 base and J by 1 base, and 12 bases separated the two germline ends. In germline, CDR1 is SEHNR, CDR2 FQNEAQ (reference sequence). This CDR3 has 16 residues.

The J gene is TRBJ2-3, the V gene TRBV4-3, with D uncertain. Germline CDR1 and CDR2: LGHNA and YSLEER. V shed 0 bases and J shed 9 bases, with 13 bases lying between them. The CDR3 length is 14 residues. For the CDR3, the DNA is TGCGCCAGCAGCCAAGATCTGGCCTCCACAACGCAGTATTTT. This gives the protein CASSQDLASTTQYF.

This clonotype was seen more than once but under ten times. The V call is TRBV2, the J call TRBJ2-4; D call uncertain. Trimming took 2 bases from V and 0 from J, leaving 11 bases between them. The germline gives CDR1 SNHLY, CDR2 FYNNEI. The CDR3 covers 16 residues. The CDR3 is CASSESAILAKNIQYF. CDR3 bases: TGTGCCAGCAGTGAATCGGCAATCCTAGCCAAAAACATTCAGTACTTC. Supplemented by reference TRBV2 and TRBJ2-4, the full variable domain reads EPEVTQTPSHQVTQMGQEVILRCVPISNHLYFYWYRQILGQKVEFLVSFYNNEISEKSEIFDDQFSVERPDGSNFTLKIRSTKLEDSAMYFCASSESAILAKNIQYFGAGTRLSVL.

This clonotype was seen a few times. This chain uses TRBV6-1 with TRBJ2-1; D uncertain. The ends were cut back, 4 bases at V and 0 bases at J, with 13 bases in the middle. CDR1 and CDR2 from the germline V gene are MNHNS and SASEGT. The CDR3 is 16 amino acids. The CDR3 sequence: CASSGRLRASYNEQFF. In DNA, the CDR3 is TGTGCCAGCAGTGGCAGGCTTCGGGCCTCCTACAATGAGCAGTTCTTC.

This clonotype has only a few counts. This chain joins TRBV9 and TRBJ2-5; D is undetermined. V lost 0 bases, J lost 5 bases, and 5 bases lay in between. The CDR3 contains 12 residues. Germline V gene lookup returns CDR1 SGDLS and CDR2 YYNGEE. CDR3 region: CASSVVEETQYF. The CDR3 nucleotides are TGTGCCAGCAGCGTAGTTGAGGAGACCCAGTACTTC.

The chain joins TRBV5-1 to TRBJ1-2; no firm D call. The length of the CDR3 is 14 residues. The V end lost 3 bases, the J end lost 4 bases, and 13 bases lay between the germline ends. Germline assignment: CDR1 SGHRS and CDR2 YFSETQ. The chain's CDR3 is CASSSGEGSYGYTF. In DNA form, the CDR3 reads TGCGCCAGCAGCTCTGGAGAAGGGTCCTATGGCTACACCTTC. The variable domain in full, completed from reference TRBV5-1 and TRBJ1-2, reads KAGVTQTPRYLIKTRGQQVTLSCSPISGHRSVSWYQQTPGQGLQFLFEYFSETQRNKGNFPGRFSGRQFSNSRSEMNVSTLELGDSALYLCASSSGEGSYGYTFGSGTRLTVV.

This clonotype was picked up many times. V and J are TRBV25-1 and TRBJ2-1; TRBD2 matches 7 bases. Germline CDR1 MGHDK, CDR2 SYGVNS. V gave up 5 bases and J gave up 8 bases; unmatched junction bases: 21. This CDR3 is built from 18 residues. The chain's CDR3 is CASSQLFGTSGLDDEQFF. The CDR3 coding sequence is TGTGCCAGCAGTCAACTATTTGGGACGAGCGGACTAGATGATGAGCAGTTCTTC.

This clonotype was seen only a few times. V and J are TRBV29-1 and TRBJ1-5; D call uncertain. The ends were cut back, 6 bases at V and 3 bases at J, with 15 bases in the middle. CDR3 length: 14 amino acids. Germline values: CDR1 SQVTM, CDR2 ANQGSEA. The CDR3 DNA reads TGCAGCGTCCGTGGGGTGGACCCCAATCAGCCCCAGCATTTT. It translates to CSVRGVDPNQPQHF.

The V gene is TRBV9, the J gene TRBJ2-2; TRBD1 is a possible D gene (5 bases). The CDR3 spans 15 residues. V shed 0 bases and J shed 4 bases, with 10 bases lying between them. Germline-derived CDR1 and CDR2 are SGDLS and YYNGEE. CDR3 amino acids: CASSVEGVLTGELFF. The CDR3 nucleotides read TGTGCCAGCAGCGTAGAAGGGGTCCTCACCGGGGAGCTGTTTTTT.

The chain links TRBV5-1 to TRBJ1-6; tentatively, D is TRBD1 (5 bases). Trimming shortened V by 4 bases and J by 9 bases, and 14 bases separated the two germline ends. CDR1 is SGHRS and CDR2 is YFSETQ in the germline V gene. The CDR3 sequence is 14 residues long. The CDR3 DNA reads TGCGCCAGCAGCCGAACGGGGGGACGTTCACCCCTCCACTTT. Protein: CASSRTGGRSPLHF.

This clonotype was observed many times. CDR3 loop: CASSLTLTSPYEQYF. CDR3 DNA sequence: TGTGCCAGCAGCTTAACACTCACATCCCCCTACGAGCAGTACTTC. This chain links TRBV5-5 with TRBJ2-7; D gene ambiguous. Trimming shortened V by 2 bases and J by 2 bases, and 14 bases separated the two germline ends. In germline, CDR1 is SGHKS, CDR2 YYEKEE (reference sequence). The CDR3 runs to 15 residues.